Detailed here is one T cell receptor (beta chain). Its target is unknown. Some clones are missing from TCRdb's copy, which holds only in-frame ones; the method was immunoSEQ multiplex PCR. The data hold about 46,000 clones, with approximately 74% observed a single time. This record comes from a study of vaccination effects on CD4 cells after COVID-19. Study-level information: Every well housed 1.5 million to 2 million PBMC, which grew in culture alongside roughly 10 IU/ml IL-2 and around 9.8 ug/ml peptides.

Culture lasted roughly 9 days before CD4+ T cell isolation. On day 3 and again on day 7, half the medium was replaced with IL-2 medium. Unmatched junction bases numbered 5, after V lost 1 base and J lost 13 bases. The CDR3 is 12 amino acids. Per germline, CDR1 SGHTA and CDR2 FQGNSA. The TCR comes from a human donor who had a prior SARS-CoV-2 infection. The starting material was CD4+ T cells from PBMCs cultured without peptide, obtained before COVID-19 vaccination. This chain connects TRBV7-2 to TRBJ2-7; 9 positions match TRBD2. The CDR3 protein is CASSLGREGSYF. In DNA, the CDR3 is TGTGCCAGCAGCTTAGGGCGGGAGGGCTCTTACTTC.